Listed below are T cell receptor beta chains from one sample, sequenced in a study of vaccination and CD4 T cells after COVID-19. In TCRdb, the PCR reads were re-called with MiXCR into one record per CDR3 protein. Altogether approximately 18,000 distinct CDR3 sequences are present, less than 60% being singletons, with the ten largest covering under 20%. No antigens are known for them. This sample comprised CD4+ T cells from blood, cultured in vitro, obtained about 7 months after SARS-CoV-2 vaccination. The receptors were sampled from a human donor who had recovered from COVID-19. Both conserved end residues are trimmed from each CDR3. The size field is filled for only some rows; it gives once, few, many or a size class.

size: -
J: TRBJ1-5
V: TRBV19
CDR3: ASTKGGRGLRQPQH

size: -
J: TRBJ2-5
V: TRBV27
CDR3: ASSFPAGAQY

size: -
J: TRBJ2-1
V: TRBV19
CDR3: ASSIPGDKQF

size: few
J: TRBJ1-6
V: TRBV20-1
CDR3: SARVGTGDSPLH

size: -
J: TRBJ2-5
V: TRBV7-3
CDR3: ASSLEVEAKETQY

size: -
J: TRBJ1-1
V: TRBV7-9
CDR3: ASSFSGTNTEAF

size: -
J: TRBJ2-7
V: TRBV7-2
CDR3: ASSLPSGRSTYEQY

size: -
J: TRBJ1-5
V: TRBV5-1
CDR3: ASSLQGIGSNQPQH

size: medium-sized
J: TRBJ1-1
V: TRBV15
CDR3: ATSRGGSMNTEAF

size: few
J: TRBJ2-2
V: TRBV20-1
CDR3: SARDLDLTGELF

size: -
J: TRBJ2-1
V: TRBV6-1
CDR3: ASNTPYPADEQF

size: -
J: TRBJ1-2
V: TRBV20-1
CDR3: SASDRTASEGGYT

size: -
J: TRBJ1-2
V: TRBV6-5
CDR3: ASSYSSGQRGQNYGYT

size: -
J: TRBJ2-2
V: TRBV20-1
CDR3: SAPGQANTGELF

size: -
J: TRBJ1-5
V: TRBV4-2
CDR3: ASSRGQGGNSNQPQH

size: medium-sized
J: TRBJ2-2
V: TRBV7-8
CDR3: ASRWLGGELF

size: -
J: TRBJ1-2
V: TRBV6-1
CDR3: ASGGRNYGYT

size: -
J: TRBJ1-1
V: TRBV18
CDR3: ASSPQTGWDTEAF

size: few
J: TRBJ2-1
V: TRBV6-1
CDR3: ASRERLAGEYNEQF

size: few
J: TRBJ2-3
V: TRBV7-3
CDR3: ASSPGLQSDTQY

size: few
J: TRBJ2-1
V: TRBV20-1
CDR3: SAEGGRENNEQF

size: -
J: TRBJ1-4
V: TRBV15
CDR3: ATSIRQGQNEKLF

size: few
J: TRBJ2-2
V: TRBV7-8
CDR3: ASSLLLLAENTGELF

size: -
J: TRBJ1-2
V: TRBV19
CDR3: ASSIVPTGRDYGYT

size: few
J: TRBJ1-5
V: TRBV20-1
CDR3: SASEPKGHYSNQPQH

size: -
J: TRBJ1-6
V: TRBV5-1
CDR3: ASSLTGGWAPLH

size: few
J: TRBJ2-3
V: TRBV6-1
CDR3: ASRFQGARTDTQY

size: once
J: TRBJ2-7
V: TRBV4-1
CDR3: ASSQTTSGGPVGEQY

size: -
J: TRBJ2-3
V: TRBV4-3
CDR3: ASSQAISGGETDTQY

size: -
J: TRBJ2-2
V: TRBV18
CDR3: ASRLQGNTGELF

size: few
J: TRBJ1-2
V: TRBV20-1
CDR3: SARDVGTGGGPGYGYT

size: -
J: TRBJ2-5
V: TRBV20-1
CDR3: SAITGGETQY

size: -
J: TRBJ1-5
V: TRBV15
CDR3: ATSRILVQPQH

size: -
J: TRBJ2-7
V: TRBV18
CDR3: ASSPYSFATGAEQY

size: -
J: TRBJ1-4
V: TRBV7-2
CDR3: ASSLDWGAGEKLF

size: -
J: TRBJ1-6
V: TRBV6-1
CDR3: ASSEYVVSPLH

size: -
J: TRBJ2-5
V: TRBV7-2
CDR3: ASSLVANLQETQY

size: -
J: TRBJ1-1
V: TRBV20-1
CDR3: SASNPGQGGTEAF

size: few
J: TRBJ2-1
V: TRBV19
CDR3: ASSIGTSSYNEQF

size: -
J: TRBJ1-5
V: TRBV12-3/TRBV12-4
CDR3: ASSLSGLLEPQH

size: -
J: TRBJ1-2
V: TRBV5-1
CDR3: ASSAGPLYGYT

size: -
J: TRBJ2-7
V: TRBV5-4
CDR3: ASSRRTSPYEQY

size: -
J: TRBJ1-5
V: TRBV6-5
CDR3: ASSYSVFSNQPQH

size: -
J: TRBJ1-2
V: TRBV20-1
CDR3: SAREDSRTGGNYGYT

size: -
J: TRBJ2-1
V: TRBV7-3
CDR3: ASSLDHNEQF

size: -
J: TRBJ2-7
V: TRBV6-2/TRBV6-3
CDR3: ASRPLAATLPPYEQY

size: -
J: TRBJ2-7
V: TRBV7-9
CDR3: ASSLARVGEQY

size: few
J: TRBJ2-1
V: TRBV7-9
CDR3: ASSSGTGDNEQF

size: -
J: TRBJ2-1
V: TRBV7-9
CDR3: ASSLVGVAEQF

size: -
J: TRBJ2-3
V: TRBV7-7
CDR3: ASSFSVADTQY

size: few
J: TRBJ1-2
V: TRBV15
CDR3: ATSRDRGYYGYT

size: -
J: TRBJ2-2
V: TRBV20-1
CDR3: SALQPGLAGELF

size: few
J: TRBJ1-5
V: TRBV6-1
CDR3: ASLGFTGYQPQH

size: -
J: TRBJ2-3
V: TRBV6-1
CDR3: ASSEAAGVRTDTQY

size: -
J: TRBJ1-1
V: TRBV20-1
CDR3: SALINTEAF